Each of the 11 T cell receptor beta chains below was sequenced from the same sample in a study of blood T cell repertoires in COVID-19. Repertoires were generated with immunoSEQ multiplex PCR, while TCRdb's copy carries only in-frame clones and drops some. The data contain about 320,000 clones, roughly 90% of them seen just once; the ten biggest clones take up approximately 5.2%. The sequenced material came from PBMCs or T cells enriched from blood (not recorded which). Receptors were obtained from a man between 60 and 75 years old who had recovered from COVID-19.

The chain combines TRBV5-4 with TRBJ2-5; 12 positions match TRBD2. CDR1 and CDR2 (germline): SGHNT, YYREEE (reference sequence). V gave up 6 bases and J gave up 5 bases; unmatched junction bases: 8. The CDR3 covers 15 residues. The CDR3 here is CASTQASGRAETQYF. CDR3 DNA sequence: TGTGCCAGCACTCAGGCTAGCGGGAGGGCCGAGACCCAGTACTTC.

The chain couples TRBV7-2 to TRBJ2-1, with 8 bases fitting TRBD2. The junction had 11 bases not matched to a gene; V was cut back by 7 bases and J by 3 bases. The CDR3 totals 16 residues. Germline V lookup: CDR1 SGHTA, CDR2 FQGNSA. As DNA, the CDR3 is TGTGCCAGCACCGAATGGGGGACTAGGGTCTACAATGAGCAGTTCTTC. This encodes CASTEWGTRVYNEQFF.

The V and J genes are TRBV19 and TRBJ2-2; 12 nucleotides line up with TRBD2. V shed 5 bases, J shed 4 bases, and the junction held 5 bases outside the gene matches. The CDR3 spans 16 residues. Germline CDR1 LNHDA, CDR2 SQIVND (reference sequence). The CDR3 is CASSSALAGGTGELFF. The DNA of the CDR3 is TGTGCCAGTAGTTCAGCACTAGCGGGAGGCACCGGGGAGCTGTTTTTT.

The chain combines TRBV28 with TRBJ2-1, with 7 nucleotides matching TRBD2. Germline CDR1 MDHEN, CDR2 SYDVKM. CDR3 length: 15 amino acids. V was clipped by 6 bases and J by 7 bases; unmatched bases: 12. The CDR3 sequence is CASSPGTTHRNEQFF. The DNA for the CDR3 is TGTGCCAGCAGCCCCGGGACTACTCACCGTAATGAGCAGTTCTTC.

The chain recombines TRBV19 with TRBJ2-7; TRBD1 matches 7 bases. CDR1 is LNHDA, CDR2 SQIVND, per germline (reference sequence). The CDR3 has 13 residues. With V trimmed by 3 bases and J by 6 bases, 5 bases remained unmatched. The CDR3 bases are TGTGCCAGTAGTATCAACAGGGGTTCCGAGCAGTACTTC. Protein: CASSINRGSEQYF.

This CDR3 is CASSPAGTGGGQPQHF. The CDR3 bases are TGTGCCAGCTCACCTGCCGGGACAGGGGGCGGTCAGCCCCAGCATTTT. The chain couples TRBV18 to TRBJ1-5; 12 bases match TRBD1. The length of the CDR3 is 16 residues. Germline CDR1 reads KGHSH; CDR2 reads LQKENI. V lost 3 bases to trimming and J lost 6 bases; unmatched junction nucleotides: 6.

The chain uses TRBV9 and TRBJ2-1; 14 bases agree with TRBD2. Germline CDR1 is SGDLS and CDR2 is YYNGEE. This CDR3 has 17 amino acids. The V and J ends lost 4 bases and 9 bases, in that order; junction bases with no gene match: 12. CDR3 coding DNA: TGTGCCAGCAGCTCCCGATCCGGGACTAGCGGGAGCGCTGAGCAGTTCTTC. Translation: CASSSRSGTSGSAEQFF.

V usage is TRBV18 and J usage is TRBJ2-3, with TRBD2 matching 7 bases. Germline V gene data show CDR1 as KGHSH and CDR2 as LQKENI. Unmatched junction bases numbered 6, after V lost 3 bases and J lost 0 bases. This CDR3 has 16 residues. The CDR3 protein is CASSPASGTSTDTQYF. The CDR3, as DNA: TGTGCCAGCTCACCGGCTAGCGGAACTAGCACAGATACGCAGTATTTT. Filled out from reference TRBV18 and TRBJ2-3, the complete variable domain reads NAGVMQNPRHLVRRRGQEARLRCSPMKGHSHVYWYRQLPEEGLKFMVYLQKENIIDESGMPKERFSAEFPKEGPSILRIQQVVRGDSAAYFCASSPASGTSTDTQYFGPGTRLTVL.

The chain couples TRBV7-9 to TRBJ1-4, with 7 bases lining up with TRBD1. The CDR3 is 16 amino acids. Trimming removed 1 base from V and 3 bases from J; junction bases left unmatched: 5. Germline V gene data show CDR1 as SEHNR and CDR2 as FQNEAQ (reference sequence). The CDR3 region is CASSLEPGTANEKLFF. In nucleotides, the CDR3 is TGTGCCAGCAGCTTAGAGCCCGGGACAGCTAATGAAAAACTGTTTTTT. Filled out from reference TRBV7-9 and TRBJ1-4, the complete variable domain reads DTGVSQNPRHKITKRGQNVTFRCDPISEHNRLYWYRQTLGQGPEFLTYFQNEAQLEKSRLLSDRFSAERPKGSFSTLEIQRTEQGDSAMYLCASSLEPGTANEKLFFGSGTQLSVL.

This clone was observed a single time. The chain combines TRBV6-5 with TRBJ1-2; 7 nucleotides agree with TRBD1. Trimming removed 4 bases from V and 1 base from J; junction bases left unmatched: 6. The CDR3 is 15 amino acids. Germline values: CDR1 MNHEY, CDR2 SVGAGI. The DNA of the CDR3 is TGTGCCAGCAGTTCAGGGGGTGTACATAACTATGGCTACACCTTC. Its translation: CASSSGGVHNYGYTF.

A note on this clone: Other DNA sequences from this sample encode an identical CDR3 as well. The V call is TRBV18, the J call TRBJ1-3; no reliable D call. This CDR3 spans 15 amino acids. Germline-derived CDR1 and CDR2 are KGHSH and LQKENI. V was clipped by 3 bases and J by 0 bases, with 9 bases between them. CDR3 region: CASSPPRDSGNTIYF. The CDR3 DNA is TGTGCCAGCTCACCCCCACGGGACTCTGGAAACACCATATATTTT. Variable domain in full (rest from reference TRBV18 and TRBJ1-3): NAGVMQNPRHLVRRRGQEARLRCSPMKGHSHVYWYRQLPEEGLKFMVYLQKENIIDESGMPKERFSAEFPKEGPSILRIQQVVRGDSAAYFCASSPPRDSGNTIYFGEGSWLTVV.